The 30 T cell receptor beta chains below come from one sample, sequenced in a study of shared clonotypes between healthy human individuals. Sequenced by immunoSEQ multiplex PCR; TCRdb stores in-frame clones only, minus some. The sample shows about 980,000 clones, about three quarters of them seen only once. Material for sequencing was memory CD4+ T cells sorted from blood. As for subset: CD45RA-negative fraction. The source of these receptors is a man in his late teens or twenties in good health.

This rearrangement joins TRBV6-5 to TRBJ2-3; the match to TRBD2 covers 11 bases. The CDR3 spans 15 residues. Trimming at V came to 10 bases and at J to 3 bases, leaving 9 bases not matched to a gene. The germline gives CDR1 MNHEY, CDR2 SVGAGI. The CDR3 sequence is CATGIAGGPTDTQYF. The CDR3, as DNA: TGTGCCACCGGAATAGCGGGAGGGCCTACAGATACGCAGTATTTT.

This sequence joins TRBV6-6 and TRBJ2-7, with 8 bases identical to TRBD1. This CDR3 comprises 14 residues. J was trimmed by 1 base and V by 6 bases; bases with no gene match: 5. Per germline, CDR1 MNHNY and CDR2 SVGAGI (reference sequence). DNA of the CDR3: TGTGCCAGCAGATTGCGGGACAGGTCCTACGAGCAGTACTTC. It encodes CASRLRDRSYEQYF.

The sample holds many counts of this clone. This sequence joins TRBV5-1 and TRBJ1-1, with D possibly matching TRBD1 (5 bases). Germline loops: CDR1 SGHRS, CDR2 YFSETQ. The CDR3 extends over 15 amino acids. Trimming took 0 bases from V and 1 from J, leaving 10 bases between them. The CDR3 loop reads CASSLVQTANTEAFF. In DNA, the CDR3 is TGCGCCAGCAGCTTGGTACAGACAGCGAACACTGAAGCTTTCTTT.

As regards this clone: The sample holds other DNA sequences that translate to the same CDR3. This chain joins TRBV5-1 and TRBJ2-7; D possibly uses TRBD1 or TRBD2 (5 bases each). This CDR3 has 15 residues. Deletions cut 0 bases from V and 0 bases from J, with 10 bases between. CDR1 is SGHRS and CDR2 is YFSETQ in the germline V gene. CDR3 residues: CASSLVPGSSYEQYF. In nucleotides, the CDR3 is TGCGCCAGCAGCTTGGTTCCAGGGAGCTCCTACGAGCAGTACTTC.

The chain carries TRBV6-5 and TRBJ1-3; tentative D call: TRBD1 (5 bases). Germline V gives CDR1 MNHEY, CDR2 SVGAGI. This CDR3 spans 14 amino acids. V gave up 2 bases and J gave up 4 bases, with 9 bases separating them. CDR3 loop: CASSYDWGGNTIYF. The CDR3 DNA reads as TGTGCCAGCAGTTACGATTGGGGGGGAAACACCATATATTTT.

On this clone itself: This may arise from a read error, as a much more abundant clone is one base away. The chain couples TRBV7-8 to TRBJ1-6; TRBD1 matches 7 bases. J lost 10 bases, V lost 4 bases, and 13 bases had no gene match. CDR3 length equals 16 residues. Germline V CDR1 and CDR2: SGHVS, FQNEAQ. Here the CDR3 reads CASSSGDSVAISPLHF. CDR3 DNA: TGTGCCAGCAGCTCAGGGGACAGCGTAGCCATCTCACCCCTCCACTTT.

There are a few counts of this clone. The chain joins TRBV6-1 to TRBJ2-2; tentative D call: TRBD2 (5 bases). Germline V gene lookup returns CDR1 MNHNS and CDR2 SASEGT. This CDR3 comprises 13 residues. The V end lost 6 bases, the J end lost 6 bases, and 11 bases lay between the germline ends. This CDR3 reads CASREAYPGELFF. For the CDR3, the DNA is TGTGCCAGCAGGGAGGCATACCCCGGGGAGCTGTTTTTT.

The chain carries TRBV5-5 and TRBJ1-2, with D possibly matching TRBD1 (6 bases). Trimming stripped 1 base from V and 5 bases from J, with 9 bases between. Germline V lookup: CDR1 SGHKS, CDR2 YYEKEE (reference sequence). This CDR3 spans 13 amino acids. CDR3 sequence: CASSLSTGYGYTF. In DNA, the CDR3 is TGTGCCAGCAGCTTGTCTACAGGGTATGGCTACACCTTC.

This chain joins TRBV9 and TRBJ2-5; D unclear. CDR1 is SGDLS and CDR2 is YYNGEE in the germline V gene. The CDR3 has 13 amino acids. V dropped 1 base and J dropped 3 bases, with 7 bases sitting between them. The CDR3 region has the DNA TGTGCCAGCAGCGTATATGGTGAAGAGACCCAGTACTTC. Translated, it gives CASSVYGEETQYF.

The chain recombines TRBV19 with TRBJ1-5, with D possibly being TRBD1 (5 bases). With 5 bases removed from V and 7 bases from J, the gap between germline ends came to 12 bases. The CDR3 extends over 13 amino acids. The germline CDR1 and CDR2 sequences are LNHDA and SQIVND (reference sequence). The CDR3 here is CASSQGRVQPQHF. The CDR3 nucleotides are TGTGCCAGTAGTCAGGGACGGGTACAGCCCCAGCATTTT.

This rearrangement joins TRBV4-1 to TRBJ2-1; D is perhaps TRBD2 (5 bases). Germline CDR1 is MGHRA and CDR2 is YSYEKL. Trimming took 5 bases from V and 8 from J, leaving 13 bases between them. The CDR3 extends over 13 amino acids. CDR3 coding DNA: TGCGCCAGCAGCAATCGAGGACTTTATGAGCAGTTCTTC. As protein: CASSNRGLYEQFF.

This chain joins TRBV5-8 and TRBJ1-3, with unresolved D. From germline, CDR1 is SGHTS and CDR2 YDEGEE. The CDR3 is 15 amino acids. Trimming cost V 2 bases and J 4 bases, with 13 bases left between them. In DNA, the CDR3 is TGTGCCAGCAGCTTACGGGGAGAAACAGGAAACACCATATATTTT. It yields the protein CASSLRGETGNTIYF.

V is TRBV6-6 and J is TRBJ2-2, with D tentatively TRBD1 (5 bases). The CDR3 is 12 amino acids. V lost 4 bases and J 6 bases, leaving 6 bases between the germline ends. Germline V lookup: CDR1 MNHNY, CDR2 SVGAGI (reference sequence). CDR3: CASSSGSGELFF. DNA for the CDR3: TGTGCCAGCAGTTCAGGGTCCGGGGAGCTGTTTTTT.

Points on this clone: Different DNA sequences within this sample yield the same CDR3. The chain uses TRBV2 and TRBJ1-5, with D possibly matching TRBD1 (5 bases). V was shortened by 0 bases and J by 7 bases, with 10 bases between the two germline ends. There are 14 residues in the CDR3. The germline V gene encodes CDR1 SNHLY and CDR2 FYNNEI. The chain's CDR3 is CASSEARGGQPQHF. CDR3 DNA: TGTGCCAGCAGTGAAGCTCGGGGCGGGCAGCCCCAGCATTTT.

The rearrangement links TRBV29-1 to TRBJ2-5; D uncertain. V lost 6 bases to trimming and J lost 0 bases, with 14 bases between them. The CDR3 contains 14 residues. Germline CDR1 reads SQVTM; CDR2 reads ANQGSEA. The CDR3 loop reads CSVERAGHQETQYF. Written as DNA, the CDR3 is TGCAGCGTCGAAAGGGCCGGGCACCAAGAGACCCAGTACTTC.

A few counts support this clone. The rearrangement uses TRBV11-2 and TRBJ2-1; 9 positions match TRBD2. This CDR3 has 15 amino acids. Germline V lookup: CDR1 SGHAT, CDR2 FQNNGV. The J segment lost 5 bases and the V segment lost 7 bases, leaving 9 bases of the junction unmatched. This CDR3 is CASTPGGGRDNEQFF. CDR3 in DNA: TGTGCCAGCACCCCCGGGGGCGGGAGGGACAATGAGCAGTTCTTC.

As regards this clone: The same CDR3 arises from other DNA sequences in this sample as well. The CDR3 here is CASSPRTGNYEQYF. The CDR3, as DNA: TGCGCCAGCAGCCCACGTACAGGGAACTACGAGCAGTACTTC. V and J are TRBV5-1 and TRBJ2-7; tentatively, D is TRBD1 (6 bases). The CDR3 extends over 14 amino acids. V was trimmed by 4 bases and J by 3 bases, leaving 14 bases between them. Germline V lookup: CDR1 SGHRS, CDR2 YFSETQ.

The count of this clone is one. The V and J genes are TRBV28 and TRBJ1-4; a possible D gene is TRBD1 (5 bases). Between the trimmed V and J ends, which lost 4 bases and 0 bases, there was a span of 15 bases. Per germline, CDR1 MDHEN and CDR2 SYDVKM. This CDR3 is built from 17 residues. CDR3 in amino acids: CASSSGRVSPTNEKLFF. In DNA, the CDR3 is TGTGCCAGCAGTTCCGGCAGGGTATCCCCAACTAATGAAAAACTGTTTTTT.

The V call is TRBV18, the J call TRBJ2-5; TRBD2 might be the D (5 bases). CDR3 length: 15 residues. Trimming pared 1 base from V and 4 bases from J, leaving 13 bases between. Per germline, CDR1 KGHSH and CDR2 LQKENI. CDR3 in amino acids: CASSPRPNEGETQYF. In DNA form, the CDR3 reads TGTGCCAGCTCACCACGACCAAATGAGGGAGAGACCCAGTACTTC.

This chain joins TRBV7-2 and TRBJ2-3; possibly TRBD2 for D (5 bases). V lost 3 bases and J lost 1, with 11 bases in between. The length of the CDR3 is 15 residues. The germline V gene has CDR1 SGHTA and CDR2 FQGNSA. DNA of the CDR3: TGTGCCAGCAGCTTCCGAGGGAGAGGCACAGATACGCAGTATTTT. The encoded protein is CASSFRGRGTDTQYF. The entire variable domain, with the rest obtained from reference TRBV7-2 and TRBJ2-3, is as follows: GAGVSQSPSNKVTEKGKDVELRCDPISGHTALYWYRQSLGQGLEFLIYFQGNSAPDKSGLPSDRFSAERTGGSVSTLTIQRTQQEDSAVYLCASSFRGRGTDTQYFGPGTRLTVL.

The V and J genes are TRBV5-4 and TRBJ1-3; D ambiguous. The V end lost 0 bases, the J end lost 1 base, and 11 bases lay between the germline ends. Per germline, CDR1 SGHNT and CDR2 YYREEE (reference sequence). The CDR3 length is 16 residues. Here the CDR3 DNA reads TGTGCCAGCAGCTTGGGGGGTTCCCCATCTGGAAACACCATATATTTT. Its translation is CASSLGGSPSGNTIYF.

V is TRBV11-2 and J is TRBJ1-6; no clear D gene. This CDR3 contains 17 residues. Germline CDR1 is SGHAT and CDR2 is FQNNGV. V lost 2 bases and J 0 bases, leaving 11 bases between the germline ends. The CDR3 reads CASSLSAPGSYNSPLHF. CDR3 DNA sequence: TGTGCCAGCAGCTTAAGTGCCCCAGGCTCCTATAATTCACCCCTCCACTTT.

The CDR3 region has the DNA TGTGCCAGCAGTTTGGGACAGAACAATGAGCAGTTCTTC. This gives the protein CASSLGQNNEQFF. The chain uses TRBV28 and TRBJ2-1; 7 nucleotides line up with TRBD1. The CDR3 runs to 13 residues. The ends lost 3 bases at V and 5 bases at J; junction bases unmatched: 1. The germline V gene encodes CDR1 MDHEN and CDR2 SYDVKM.

DNA for the CDR3: TGTGCCATCAGGAAACAGGGGGCCGGTGAAGCTTTCTTT. Its protein is CAIRKQGAGEAFF. The chain carries TRBV10-3 and TRBJ1-1, with 9 bases fitting TRBD1. Germline V gives CDR1 ENHRY, CDR2 SYGVKD. V shed 6 bases and J 7 bases; nucleotides not matched to a gene: 6. This CDR3 comprises 13 residues.

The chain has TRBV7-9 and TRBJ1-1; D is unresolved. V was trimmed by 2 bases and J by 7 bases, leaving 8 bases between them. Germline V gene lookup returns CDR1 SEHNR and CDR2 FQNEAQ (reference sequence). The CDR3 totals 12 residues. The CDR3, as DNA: TGTGCCAGCAGCTTACGGTTCCGTGAAGCTTTCTTT. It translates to CASSLRFREAFF.

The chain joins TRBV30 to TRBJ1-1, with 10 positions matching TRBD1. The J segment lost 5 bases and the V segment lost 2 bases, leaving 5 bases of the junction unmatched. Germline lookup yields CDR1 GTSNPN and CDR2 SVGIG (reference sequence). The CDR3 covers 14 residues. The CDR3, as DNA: TGTGCCTGGAGTAAGGACAGGGGGGGGACTGAAGCTTTCTTT. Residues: CAWSKDRGGTEAFF. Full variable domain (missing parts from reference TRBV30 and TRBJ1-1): SQTIHQWPATLVQPVGSPLSLECTVEGTSNPNLYWYRQAAGRGLQLLFYSVGIGQISSEVPQNLSASRPQDRQFILSSKKLLLSDSGFYLCAWSKDRGGTEAFFGQGTRLTVV.

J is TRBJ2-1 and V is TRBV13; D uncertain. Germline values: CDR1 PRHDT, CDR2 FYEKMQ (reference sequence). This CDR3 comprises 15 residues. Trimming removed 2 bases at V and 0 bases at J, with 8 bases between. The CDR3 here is CASSLTGYSYNEQFF. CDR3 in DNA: TGTGCCAGCAGCTTAACGGGCTACTCCTACAATGAGCAGTTCTTC.

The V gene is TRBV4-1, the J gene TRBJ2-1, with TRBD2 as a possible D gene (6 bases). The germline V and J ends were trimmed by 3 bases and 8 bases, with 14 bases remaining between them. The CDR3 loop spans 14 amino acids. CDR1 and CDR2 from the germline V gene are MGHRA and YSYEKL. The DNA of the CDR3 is TGCGCCAGCAGCCAGGGAGGACGTCCATATGAGCAGTTCTTC. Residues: CASSQGGRPYEQFF.

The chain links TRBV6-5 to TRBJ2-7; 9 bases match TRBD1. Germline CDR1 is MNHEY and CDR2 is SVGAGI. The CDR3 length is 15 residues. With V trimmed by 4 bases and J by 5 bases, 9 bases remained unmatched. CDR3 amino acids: CASSSPGQGVNEQYF. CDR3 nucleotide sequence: TGTGCCAGCAGTTCCCCGGGACAGGGTGTGAACGAGCAGTACTTC.

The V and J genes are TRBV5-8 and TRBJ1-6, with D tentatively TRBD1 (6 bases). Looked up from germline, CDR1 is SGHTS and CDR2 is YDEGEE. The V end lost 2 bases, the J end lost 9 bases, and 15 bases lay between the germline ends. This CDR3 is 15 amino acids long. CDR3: CASSFLTGRGSPLHF. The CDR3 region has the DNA TGTGCCAGCAGCTTTTTGACAGGAAGGGGTTCACCCCTCCACTTT.